This T cell receptor beta chain comes out of a study of T-cell reconstitution after alpha-beta-depleted transplantation in children. This clonotype showed up just a few times. Antigen: not known. CDR3 length: 18 residues. CDR1 is SGHRS and CDR2 is YFSETQ in the germline V gene. V was clipped by 0 bases and J by 2 bases; unmatched bases: 4. General observations from the study: For some patients, TCRbeta diversity was high at day 60 because of recipient T cells and thymic progenitors that survived.

Unique molecular identifiers featured in how the TCRbeta library was prepared. MiXCR was run by TCRdb on the PCR reads, yielding one entry per CDR3 protein. This table holds about a million distinct CDR3 sequences, roughly 29% found once. The source is a boy younger than two who had a stem cell transplant for SCID, so the T cells may come from the graft donor. This chain uses TRBV5-1 with TRBJ2-3; 15 bases fit TRBD2. The sequences come from PBMCs, mostly from graft donor cells, collected 360 days after TCRalphabeta/CD19-depleted stem cell transplant. CDR3 region: CASSLVGTSGGYTDTQYF. CDR3 DNA: TGCGCCAGCAGCTTGGTCGGGACTAGCGGGGGGTACACAGATACGCAGTATTTT.